This T cell receptor beta chain appears in the sequencing data of a study of cytomegalovirus exposure and HLA in healthy donors. The PCR ran on 60 Vbeta and 13 Jbeta primers. Profiled with immunoSEQ multiplex PCR; TCRdb holds only in-frame clones, not every one. Of some 140,000 clones listed, more than 70% were seen once; the top ten hold approximately 5.6%. Regarding this clone: Antigen unknown.

General study results and limits: Altogether, some 170 TCR beta chains were recorded as cytomegalovirus-associated. Prior analysis indicated that the majority of TCR beta V segments exhibited productivity approximately 87% or approximately 30% of the time. A later analysis found that most CMV-associated TCR beta chains appeared HLA-restricted. Later analysis identified several of the most significant clusters that appeared linked to common viral pathogens.

CDR3 length: 13 residues. With 5 bases removed from V and 7 bases from J, the gap between germline ends came to 14 bases. Germline V gene lookup returns CDR1 LNHDA and CDR2 SQIVND (reference sequence). The sample taken for sequencing was PBMCs. This sequence joins TRBV19 and TRBJ2-5; possible D gene TRBD2, 6 bases. This clonotype was sampled from a woman in her thirties or forties in good health and CMV-seropositive. The chain's CDR3 is CASSSGGPGTQYF. CDR3 DNA sequence: TGTGCCAGTAGTTCTGGAGGGCCGGGGACCCAGTACTTC.